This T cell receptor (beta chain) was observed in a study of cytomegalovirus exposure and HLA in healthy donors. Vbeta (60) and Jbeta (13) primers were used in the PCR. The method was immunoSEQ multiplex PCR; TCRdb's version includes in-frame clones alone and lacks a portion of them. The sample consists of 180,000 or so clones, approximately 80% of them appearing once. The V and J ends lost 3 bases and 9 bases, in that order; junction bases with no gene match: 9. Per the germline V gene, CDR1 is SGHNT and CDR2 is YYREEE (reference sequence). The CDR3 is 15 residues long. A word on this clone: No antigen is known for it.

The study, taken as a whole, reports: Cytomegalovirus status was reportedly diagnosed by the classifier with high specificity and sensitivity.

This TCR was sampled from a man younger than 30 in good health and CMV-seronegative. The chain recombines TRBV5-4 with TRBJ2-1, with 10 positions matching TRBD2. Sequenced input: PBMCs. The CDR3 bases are TGTGCCAGCAGCTCGGAAGGAGTAGCGGGAGGTGAGCAGTTCTTC. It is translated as CASSSEGVAGGEQFF.